What follows are 25 T cell receptor beta chains derived from one specimen sequenced in a study of control samples from healthy donors and cancer patients. This table comes from immunoSEQ multiplex PCR, and its TCRdb copy is limited to in-frame clones, with some not included. The sample records over 100,000 clones, 80% to 95% being singletons. Sequenced sample: blood. Every receptor here comes from a middle-aged man in good health.

The chain employs TRBV11-2 and TRBJ2-7, with D tentatively TRBD1 or TRBD2 (6 bases each). The CDR3 runs to 17 residues. V was shortened by 5 bases and J by 1 base, with 21 bases between the two germline ends. CDR1 and CDR2 (germline): SGHAT, FQNNGV. The CDR3 loop is CASSPINRGTSSYEQYF. CDR3 coding DNA: TGTGCCAGCAGCCCCATAAACCGCGGGACATCGTCCTACGAGCAGTACTTC.

This clone was recorded only once. The V call is TRBV7-2, the J call TRBJ2-7; TRBD1 matches 9 bases. J lost 4 bases, V lost 4 bases, and 11 bases had no gene match. Germline V lookup: CDR1 SGHTA, CDR2 FQGNSA. The CDR3 extends over 16 amino acids. The CDR3 DNA reads as TGTGCCAGCAGCTCAGGGCGCGGGACAGGGTTATACGAGCAGTACTTC. This sequence encodes CASSSGRGTGLYEQYF. The entire variable domain, with the rest obtained from reference TRBV7-2 and TRBJ2-7, is as follows: GAGVSQSPSNKVTEKGKDVELRCDPISGHTALYWYRQSLGQGLEFLIYFQGNSAPDKSGLPSDRFSAERTGGSVSTLTIQRTQQEDSAVYLCASSSGRGTGLYEQYFGPGTRLTVT.

The chain links TRBV2 to TRBJ2-4; D not resolved. CDR1 and CDR2 (germline): SNHLY, FYNNEI. With 8 bases removed from V and 1 base from J, the gap between germline ends came to 18 bases. This CDR3 spans 16 amino acids. CDR3 amino acids: CASFKDRWGAKNIQYF. DNA of the CDR3: TGTGCCAGCTTTAAAGACCGGTGGGGTGCCAAAAACATTCAGTACTTC.

The CDR3 nucleotides are TGTGCCAGCAGTGACTCAGGACAGGATGGCTACACCTTC. Translated: CASSDSGQDGYTF. The chain joins TRBV6-4 to TRBJ1-2; 7 bases are shared with TRBD1. V shed 0 bases and J 6 bases; nucleotides not matched to a gene: 1. The CDR3 covers 13 residues. The germline V gene encodes CDR1 MRHNA and CDR2 SNTAGT.

The J gene is TRBJ2-1, the V gene TRBV4-1; D is ambiguous. There are 17 residues in the CDR3. Germline V gene data show CDR1 as MGHRA and CDR2 as YSYEKL. V lost 3 bases and J 2 bases, leaving 17 bases between the germline ends. The DNA of the CDR3 is TGCGCCAGCAGCCAGGACGACTCAGGTGGGGCCTACAATGAGCAGTTCTTC. As protein: CASSQDDSGGAYNEQFF.

The CDR3 region has the DNA TGTGCCAGCAGTCCCCGGGGGGTCTCTGGAAACACCATATATTTT. The encoded protein is CASSPRGVSGNTIYF. The chain joins TRBV28 to TRBJ1-3, with D possibly TRBD1 on 5 matching bases. The CDR3 consists of 15 residues. Germline loops: CDR1 MDHEN, CDR2 SYDVKM. V lost 5 bases to trimming and J lost 0 bases, with 11 bases between them.

The genes are TRBV19 and TRBJ1-5; D gene unclear. The CDR3 sequence is 13 residues long. Germline V gene lookup returns CDR1 LNHDA and CDR2 SQIVND (reference sequence). With 7 bases removed from V and 2 bases from J, the gap between germline ends came to 9 bases. The CDR3 region has the DNA TGTGCCAGTAACACTCGGGGCAATCAGCCCCAGCATTTT. Amino acid sequence: CASNTRGNQPQHF.

The V and J genes are TRBV5-4 and TRBJ1-1, with D uncertain. Germline V gene data show CDR1 as SGHNT and CDR2 as YYREEE (reference sequence). V dropped 0 bases and J dropped 1 base, with 7 bases sitting between them. The CDR3 covers 14 residues. CDR3 sequence: CASSLGIGNTEAFF. The CDR3 DNA follows: TGTGCCAGCAGCTTGGGGATCGGGAACACTGAAGCTTTCTTT.

CDR3: CAAATGWREAEAFF. The CDR3 DNA reads as TGTGCCGCAGCGACAGGTTGGCGGGAGGCTGAAGCTTTCTTT. This sequence joins TRBV6-5 and TRBJ1-1, with TRBD1 as a possible D gene (6 bases). Germline-derived CDR1 and CDR2 are MNHEY and SVGAGI. The CDR3 is made up of 14 amino acids. V was pared by 11 bases and J by 6 bases, with 22 bases between.

This rearrangement joins TRBV18 to TRBJ1-1, with D maybe TRBD1 (5 bases). The V end was cut by 4 bases, the J end by 4 bases, with 13 bases between. The CDR3 length is 14 residues. Germline values: CDR1 KGHSH, CDR2 LQKENI. CDR3 residues: CASSLDLGATEAFF. In DNA form, the CDR3 reads TGTGCCAGCTCACTTGATCTTGGGGCCACTGAAGCTTTCTTT.

This sequence joins TRBV24-1 and TRBJ2-3, with 12 positions matching TRBD1. The CDR3 is 15 amino acids. The ends lost 4 bases at V and 4 bases at J; junction bases unmatched: 2. Germline V CDR1 and CDR2: KGHDR, SFDVKD. CDR3 loop: CATSDRDRGPDTQYF. The CDR3 DNA follows: TGTGCCACCAGTGACCGGGACAGGGGGCCAGATACGCAGTATTTT.

This chain uses TRBV7-2 with TRBJ1-1; 8 nucleotides match TRBD1. Germline V gene lookup returns CDR1 SGHTA and CDR2 FQGNSA. Trimming at V came to 3 bases and at J to 8 bases, leaving 8 bases not matched to a gene. This CDR3 comprises 14 residues. The CDR3 reads CASSFKTGGGEAFF. Written as DNA, the CDR3 is TGTGCCAGCAGCTTTAAAACAGGGGGTGGGGAAGCTTTCTTT.

This chain joins TRBV6-5 and TRBJ1-3, with unresolved D. The V gene lost 2 bases and the J gene lost 7 bases, with 12 bases spanning the gap. This CDR3 is 14 amino acids long. The V gene's germline CDR1 is MNHEY and CDR2 SVGAGI. The CDR3: CASSYADGLNTIYF. The DNA of the CDR3 is TGTGCCAGCAGTTACGCGGACGGGTTGAACACCATATATTTT.

The chain combines TRBV7-9 with TRBJ1-2; TRBD1 might be the D (5 bases). The V gene's germline CDR1 is SEHNR and CDR2 FQNEAQ (reference sequence). The germline V and J ends were trimmed by 3 bases and 2 bases, with 7 bases remaining between them. The CDR3 is 13 amino acids. The CDR3 protein is CASSFRDNYGYTF. The CDR3 DNA follows: TGTGCCAGCAGCTTTCGGGACAACTATGGCTACACCTTC.

This clone was picked up a small number of times. The genes are TRBV6-5 and TRBJ2-2; the match to TRBD1 covers 7 bases. There are 14 residues in the CDR3. The germline CDR1 and CDR2 sequences are MNHEY and SVGAGI. Trimming cost V 6 bases and J 6 bases; bases outside gene matches: 7. The CDR3 sequence: CASRPRQGAGELFF. The CDR3 DNA is TGTGCCAGCAGACCCCGACAGGGCGCCGGGGAGCTGTTTTTT.

This clone was counted a single time. The gene calls are TRBV6-6 and TRBJ1-3; TRBD1 matches 8 bases. With 10 bases clipped from V and 0 bases from J, the junction kept 5 bases outside the gene matches. Germline CDR1 reads MNHNY; CDR2 reads SVGAGI (reference sequence). CDR3 size: 14 residues. CDR3 sequence (DNA): TGTGCCACCGGACAGGGAAACTCTGGAAACACCATATATTTT. It is translated as CATGQGNSGNTIYF.

The V call is TRBV18, the J call TRBJ2-2; D is possibly TRBD1 (6 bases). The CDR3 has 14 residues. Germline V CDR1 and CDR2: KGHSH, LQKENI. V was cut by 4 bases and J by 3 bases, with 9 bases left in between. In DNA, the CDR3 is TGTGCCAGCTCACAACAGGGATACACCGGGGAGCTGTTTTTT. It yields the protein CASSQQGYTGELFF.

This rearrangement joins TRBV14 to TRBJ1-2, with a weak D call TRBD1 (5 bases). Trimming took 1 base from V and 4 from J, leaving 13 bases between them. The CDR3 consists of 15 residues. Germline CDR1 is SGHDN and CDR2 is FVKESK. CDR3 residues: CASSQGPGTPYGYTF. CDR3 sequence (DNA): TGTGCCAGCAGCCAAGGGCCAGGGACCCCCTATGGCTACACCTTC. The whole variable domain, remainder taken from reference TRBV14 and TRBJ1-2, is EAGVTQFPSHSVIEKGQTVTLRCDPISGHDNLYWYRRVMGKEIKFLLHFVKESKQDESGMPNNRFLAERTGGTYSTLKVQPAELEDSGVYFCASSQGPGTPYGYTFGSGTRLTVV.

The chain combines TRBV9 with TRBJ2-5; 10 positions agree with TRBD2. Germline V CDR1 and CDR2: SGDLS, YYNGEE. The CDR3 contains 16 residues. V was pared by 0 bases and J by 6 bases, with 8 bases of the junction left unmatched. The CDR3, as DNA: TGTGCCAGCAGCGTAGGGGAAGCGGGGGGGCTTAAGACCCAGTACTTC. Its protein product is CASSVGEAGGLKTQYF.

CDR3 in amino acids: CASSQGRAGETQYF. CDR3 coding DNA: TGCGCCAGCAGCCAAGGCCGGGCGGGAGAGACCCAGTACTTC. The chain couples TRBV4-1 to TRBJ2-5, with D perhaps matching TRBD2 (5 bases). V lost 1 base and J 4 bases, leaving 10 bases between the germline ends. The CDR3 consists of 14 residues. Germline CDR1 MGHRA, CDR2 YSYEKL.

The V and J genes are TRBV28 and TRBJ2-7, with D possibly TRBD2 on 6 matching bases. The germline CDR1 and CDR2 sequences are MDHEN and SYDVKM. Trimming stripped 5 bases from V and 7 bases from J, with 18 bases between. The CDR3 is 14 amino acids. The CDR3 sequence: CASSAGGRGIEQYF. CDR3 coding DNA: TGTGCCAGCAGTGCCGGGGGAAGAGGGATAGAGCAGTACTTC.

This chain joins TRBV5-8 and TRBJ2-7; the D call may be TRBD1 or TRBD2 (6 bases each). V lost 1 base and J 2 bases, leaving 13 bases between the germline ends. This CDR3 is built from 15 residues. CDR1 SGHTS and CDR2 YDEGEE come from the germline V gene. In DNA form, the CDR3 reads TGTGCCAGCAGCTTGCCGGGGGACAAGGCCTACGAGCAGTACTTC. It encodes CASSLPGDKAYEQYF.

V usage is TRBV7-2 and J usage is TRBJ1-6; TRBD1 matches at 8 bases. This CDR3 contains 19 residues. The germline V gene has CDR1 SGHTA and CDR2 FQGNSA. The ends lost 2 bases at V and 0 bases at J; junction bases unmatched: 9. In nucleotides, the CDR3 is TGTGCCAGCAGCTTATCAGGGGGCGCGGGCTTCTCCTATAATTCACCCCTCCACTTT. Translating it yields CASSLSGGAGFSYNSPLHF.

The genes are TRBV28 and TRBJ2-3; D is uncertain. V lost 7 bases and J lost 6, with 14 bases in between. The CDR3 length is 13 residues. CDR1 MDHEN and CDR2 SYDVKM come from the germline V gene. The CDR3 sequence: CASNRLFMDTQYF. The DNA for the CDR3 is TGTGCCAGCAACCGTTTGTTTATGGATACGCAGTATTTT.

The chain joins TRBV19 to TRBJ1-1; 8 bases are a match to TRBD1. There are 13 residues in the CDR3. Germline lookup yields CDR1 LNHDA and CDR2 SQIVND (reference sequence). Trimming removed 3 bases from V and 4 bases from J; junction bases left unmatched: 1. The chain's CDR3 is CASSIDRGTEAFF. The DNA for the CDR3 is TGTGCCAGTAGTATTGACAGGGGCACTGAAGCTTTCTTT.